These 21 T cell receptor beta chains originate from one sample sequenced in a study of beta chain features in type 1 diabetes. The whole isolated RNA underwent reverse transcription, so sequencing captured expressed TCRB transcripts. The data were produced by immunoSEQ multiplex PCR, yet TCRdb's version contains in-frame clones alone and is incomplete. The sample holds more than 120,000 clones, roughly 10% seen once. The sequenced material came from naive CD4+ T cells from blood. Source of these receptors: a man between 18 and 35 years old in good health.

In its sample, this clone was seen a few times. The chain uses TRBV28 and TRBJ2-7, with TRBD1 matching 7 bases. V lost 6 bases, J lost 2 bases, and 16 bases stayed unmatched. The germline CDR1 and CDR2 sequences are MDHEN and SYDVKM. The CDR3 is made up of 17 amino acids. The CDR3 DNA reads TGTGCCAGCAGCCCCAGGGGGAGACAGGGTGGGCCCTACGAGCAGTACTTC. Translation gives CASSPRGRQGGPYEQYF. The full variable domain, rest sourced from reference TRBV28 and TRBJ2-7, is DVKVTQSSRYLVKRTGEKVFLECVQDMDHENMFWYRQDPGLGLRLIYFSYDVKMKEKGDIPEGYSVSREKKERFSLILESASTNQTSMYLCASSPRGRQGGPYEQYFGPGTRLTVT.

This clone was counted a few times. The chain uses TRBV30 and TRBJ1-3, with TRBD1 identical over 7 bases. V was pared by 0 bases and J by 3 bases, with 5 bases of the junction left unmatched. Germline V gene lookup returns CDR1 GTSNPN and CDR2 SVGIG (reference sequence). The CDR3 consists of 15 residues. CDR3 protein: CAWSVRGGSGNTIYF. In DNA form, the CDR3 reads TGTGCCTGGAGTGTTAGAGGGGGCAGTGGAAACACCATATATTTT.

This chain connects TRBV7-9 to TRBJ2-7; no definite D call. Trimming stripped 5 bases from V and 1 base from J, with 15 bases between. This CDR3 is built from 15 residues. The germline CDR1 and CDR2 sequences are SEHNR and FQNEAQ (reference sequence). The CDR3 coding sequence is TGTGCCAGCAGCACGGTTGCCCTAGGTTCCTACGAGCAGTACTTC. Protein: CASSTVALGSYEQYF.

The rearrangement joins TRBV15 to TRBJ2-2; 8 bases match TRBD2. V lost 4 bases, J lost 5 bases, and 6 bases stayed unmatched. The CDR3 is made up of 15 amino acids. Per germline, CDR1 LNHNV and CDR2 YYDKDF (reference sequence). The CDR3 bases are TGTGCCACCAGCATCGGGGGGGCCAATACCGGGGAGCTGTTTTTT. Amino acids: CATSIGGANTGELFF.

The V call is TRBV10-3, the J call TRBJ2-2; the match to TRBD2 covers 13 bases. J gave up 6 bases and V 7 bases, and 2 bases lay outside the gene matches. The CDR3 extends over 14 amino acids. Germline-derived CDR1 and CDR2 are ENHRY and SYGVKD. CDR3 nucleotide sequence: TGTGCCATCACGACTAGCGGGGGGCCCGGGGAGCTGTTTTTT. It is translated as CAITTSGGPGELFF.

In its sample, this clone was seen a few times. This chain uses TRBV18 with TRBJ2-2, with D possibly matching TRBD1 (5 bases). Deletions cut 2 bases from V and 4 bases from J, with 8 bases between. Germline values: CDR1 KGHSH, CDR2 LQKENI. The CDR3 contains 14 residues. CDR3 sequence reads: CASSPLQATGELFF. CDR3 nucleotide sequence: TGTGCCAGCTCACCATTACAGGCCACCGGGGAGCTGTTTTTT.

The chain uses TRBV6-1 and TRBJ2-3, with 11 bases matching TRBD2. Germline CDR1 MNHNS, CDR2 SASEGT. Trimming cost V 4 bases and J 5 bases; bases outside gene matches: 5. The length of the CDR3 is 15 residues. The CDR3 DNA reads as TGTGCCAGCAGTGTGACTAGCGGGGCCCAAGATACGCAGTATTTT. It codes for CASSVTSGAQDTQYF.

This clone was seen a few times. V is TRBV7-2 and J is TRBJ2-3; 9 bases match TRBD2. V trimming: 0 bases; J trimming: 0 bases; junction bases outside the gene matches: 4. Germline V gives CDR1 SGHTA, CDR2 FQGNSA. CDR3 length: 17 amino acids. The CDR3 reads CASSLASGGFSTDTQYF. The CDR3 DNA is TGTGCCAGCAGCTTAGCTAGCGGGGGCTTTAGCACAGATACGCAGTATTTT.

This chain links TRBV10-3 with TRBJ1-5; D is unresolved. This CDR3 is 14 amino acids long. V was shortened by 2 bases and J by 0 bases, with 5 bases between the two germline ends. Germline CDR1 ENHRY, CDR2 SYGVKD. The CDR3 is CAISEEGSNQPQHF. The CDR3 nucleotides are TGTGCCATCAGTGAGGAGGGTAGCAATCAGCCCCAGCATTTT.

This clone turned up a few times. The chain couples TRBV6-5 to TRBJ1-1; the D gene is possibly TRBD1 (5 bases). The V gene lost 3 bases and the J gene lost 1 base, with 12 bases spanning the gap. This CDR3 contains 15 residues. Germline values: CDR1 MNHEY, CDR2 SVGAGI. The CDR3 spells CASSYQGGANTEAFF. DNA of the CDR3: TGTGCCAGCAGTTATCAGGGTGGTGCGAACACTGAAGCTTTCTTT.

The chain links TRBV19 to TRBJ2-1, with a possible D match to TRBD1 (5 bases). From germline, CDR1 is LNHDA and CDR2 SQIVND (reference sequence). The CDR3 contains 12 residues. With 7 bases removed from V and 5 bases from J, the gap between germline ends came to 9 bases. This CDR3 reads CASMTVNNEQFF. As DNA, the CDR3 is TGTGCCAGTATGACAGTGAACAATGAGCAGTTCTTC.

This clone was counted between two and nine times. The V gene is TRBV6-5, the J gene TRBJ2-7, with TRBD1 identical over 9 bases. Germline loops: CDR1 MNHEY, CDR2 SVGAGI. The trim removed 3 bases at V and 0 bases at J, leaving 6 bases unmatched. This CDR3 contains 16 residues. In DNA form, the CDR3 reads TGTGCCAGCAGTTATGAGGGACAGGGAAGCTCCTACGAGCAGTACTTC. Translation gives CASSYEGQGSSYEQYF.

The rearrangement joins TRBV4-1 to TRBJ1-5; D gene ambiguous. V gave up 2 bases and J gave up 1 base, with 9 bases separating them. The CDR3 extends over 15 amino acids. Germline V CDR1 and CDR2: MGHRA, YSYEKL. The DNA for the CDR3 is TGCGCCAGCAGCCAATACAGCCAAAGCAATCAGCCCCAGCATTTT. Residues: CASSQYSQSNQPQHF.

This clone was counted between two and nine times. This chain connects TRBV5-1 to TRBJ2-7; D perhaps matches TRBD2 (5 bases). The CDR3 loop spans 14 amino acids. The germline V gene has CDR1 SGHRS and CDR2 YFSETQ. The V end lost 2 bases, the J end lost 6 bases, and 15 bases lay between the germline ends. The CDR3 DNA reads as TGCGCCAGCAGCTTCGGACTTCCCTCCCTCGAGCAGTACTTC. This encodes CASSFGLPSLEQYF.

This clone was counted at least ten times. The chain couples TRBV30 to TRBJ2-1; maybe TRBD2 (6 bases). Deletions cut 5 bases from V and 4 bases from J, with 12 bases between. Germline loops: CDR1 GTSNPN, CDR2 SVGIG (reference sequence). This CDR3 comprises 13 residues. The CDR3 loop is CAWSGLGYNEQFF. DNA of the CDR3: TGTGCCTGGTCGGGACTTGGGTACAATGAGCAGTTCTTC.

V is TRBV19 and J is TRBJ1-2; 10 bases fit TRBD1. The CDR3 extends over 17 amino acids. The V gene end was trimmed by 5 bases and the J gene end by 2 bases; junction bases not matched to a gene: 11. Per the germline V gene, CDR1 is LNHDA and CDR2 is SQIVND (reference sequence). The chain's CDR3 is CASSAKTGGDTNYGYTF. The CDR3 region has the DNA TGTGCCAGTAGTGCCAAGACAGGGGGCGACACCAACTATGGCTACACCTTC.

The chain is built from TRBV6-4 and TRBJ2-3, with TRBD2 as a possible D gene (6 bases). The CDR3 spans 14 residues. CDR1 and CDR2 from the germline V gene are MRHNA and SNTAGT. The V end was cut by 8 bases, the J end by 4 bases, with 16 bases between. CDR3 in DNA: TGTGCCAGCCGTCGGGAGCCGGGATCAGATACGCAGTATTTT. Translated: CASRREPGSDTQYF.

CDR3 sequence (DNA): TGCGCCAGCAGCATCGGGTATGATGGTAGTCCCGGGGAGCTGTTTTTT. Translated: CASSIGYDGSPGELFF. The V call is TRBV4-3, the J call TRBJ2-2; D gene unclear. Germline-derived CDR1 and CDR2 are LGHNA and YSLEER. V was cut by 5 bases and J by 6 bases, with 19 bases left in between. The CDR3 runs 16 residues.

The chain recombines TRBV7-2 with TRBJ2-3; D is unclear. V lost 1 base, J lost 5 bases, and 13 bases lay in between. CDR1 and CDR2 from the germline V gene are SGHTA and FQGNSA. This CDR3 comprises 15 residues. The CDR3 sequence: CASSLVGYRIDTQYF. The CDR3 DNA sequence: TGTGCCAGCAGCTTAGTTGGGTACAGAATAGATACGCAGTATTTT.

This rearrangement joins TRBV6-1 to TRBJ2-5; 7 nucleotides agree with TRBD2. CDR3 length equals 13 residues. The V and J ends lost 6 bases and 5 bases, in that order; junction bases with no gene match: 6. The V gene's germline CDR1 is MNHNS and CDR2 SASEGT. DNA of the CDR3: TGTGCCAGCAGGGTCGACGGGGGGGAGACCCAGTACTTC. Translating gives CASRVDGGETQYF.

The J gene is TRBJ2-7, the V gene TRBV7-2; TRBD1 might be the D (6 bases). V was pared by 0 bases and J by 2 bases, with 11 bases between. The V gene's germline CDR1 is SGHTA and CDR2 FQGNSA. This CDR3 spans 15 amino acids. In DNA, the CDR3 is TGTGCCAGCAGCTTAGCAACAGGGCAGCCCTACGAGCAGTACTTC. This gives the protein CASSLATGQPYEQYF.